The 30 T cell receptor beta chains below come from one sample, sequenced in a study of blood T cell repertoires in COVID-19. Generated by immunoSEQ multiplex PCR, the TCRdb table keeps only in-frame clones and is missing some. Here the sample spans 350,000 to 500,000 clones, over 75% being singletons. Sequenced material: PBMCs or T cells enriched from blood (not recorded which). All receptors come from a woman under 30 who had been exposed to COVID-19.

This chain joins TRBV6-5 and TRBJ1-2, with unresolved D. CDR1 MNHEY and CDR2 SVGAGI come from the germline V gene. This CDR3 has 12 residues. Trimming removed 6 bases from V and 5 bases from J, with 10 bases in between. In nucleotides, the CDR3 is TGTGCCAGCAGACCACCACTTTATGGCTACACCTTC. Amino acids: CASRPPLYGYTF.

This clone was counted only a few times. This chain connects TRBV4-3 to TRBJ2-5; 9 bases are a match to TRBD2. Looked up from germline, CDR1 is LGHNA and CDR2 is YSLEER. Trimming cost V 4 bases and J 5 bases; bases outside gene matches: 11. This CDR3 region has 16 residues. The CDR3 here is CASSREYGTSWETQYF. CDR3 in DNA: TGCGCCAGCAGCCGCGAGTACGGGACTAGCTGGGAGACCCAGTACTTC.

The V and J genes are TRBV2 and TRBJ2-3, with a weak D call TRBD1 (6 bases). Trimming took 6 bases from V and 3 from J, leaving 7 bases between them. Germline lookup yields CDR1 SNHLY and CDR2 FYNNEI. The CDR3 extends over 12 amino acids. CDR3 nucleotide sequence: TGTGCCAGCAGCACAGGGACAGATACGCAGTATTTT. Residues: CASSTGTDTQYF.

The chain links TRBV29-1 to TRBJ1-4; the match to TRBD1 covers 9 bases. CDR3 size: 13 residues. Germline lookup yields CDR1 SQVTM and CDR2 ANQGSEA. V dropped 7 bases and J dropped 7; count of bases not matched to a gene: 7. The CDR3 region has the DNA TGCAGCGCAGGGACAGGGTTTGGTGAAAAACTGTTTTTT. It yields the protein CSAGTGFGEKLFF.

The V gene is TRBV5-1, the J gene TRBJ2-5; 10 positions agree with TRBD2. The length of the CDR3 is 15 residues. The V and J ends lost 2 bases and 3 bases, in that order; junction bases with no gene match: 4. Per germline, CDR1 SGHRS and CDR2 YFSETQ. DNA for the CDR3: TGCGCCAGCAGCTTTACTAGCGGGGCTAAAGAGACCCAGTACTTC. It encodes CASSFTSGAKETQYF.

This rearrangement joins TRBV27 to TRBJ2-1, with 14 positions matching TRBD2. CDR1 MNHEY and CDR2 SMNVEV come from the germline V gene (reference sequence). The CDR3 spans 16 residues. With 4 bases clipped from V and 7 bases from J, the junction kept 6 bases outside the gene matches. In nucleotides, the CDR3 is TGTGCCAGCAGTTCGGGGACTAGCGGGAGCCAGAATGAGCAGTTCTTC. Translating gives CASSSGTSGSQNEQFF.

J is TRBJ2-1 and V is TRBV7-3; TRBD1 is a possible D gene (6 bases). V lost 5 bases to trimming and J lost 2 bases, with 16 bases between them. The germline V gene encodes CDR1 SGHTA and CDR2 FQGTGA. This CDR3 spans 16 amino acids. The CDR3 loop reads CASSPSTGNTYNEQFF. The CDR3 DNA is TGTGCCAGCAGCCCCTCAACAGGGAACACCTACAATGAGCAGTTCTTC. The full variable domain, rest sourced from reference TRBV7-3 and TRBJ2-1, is GAGVSQTPSNKVTEKGKYVELRCDPISGHTALYWYRQSLGQGPEFLIYFQGTGAADDSGLPNDRFFAVRPEGSVSTLKIQRTERGDSAVYLCASSPSTGNTYNEQFFGPGTRLTVL.

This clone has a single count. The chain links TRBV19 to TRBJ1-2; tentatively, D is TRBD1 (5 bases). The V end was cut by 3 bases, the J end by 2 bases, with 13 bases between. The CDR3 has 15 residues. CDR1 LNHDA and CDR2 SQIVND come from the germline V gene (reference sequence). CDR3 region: CASSIFNPGNYGYTF. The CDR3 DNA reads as TGTGCCAGTAGTATTTTTAACCCAGGGAACTATGGCTACACCTTC.

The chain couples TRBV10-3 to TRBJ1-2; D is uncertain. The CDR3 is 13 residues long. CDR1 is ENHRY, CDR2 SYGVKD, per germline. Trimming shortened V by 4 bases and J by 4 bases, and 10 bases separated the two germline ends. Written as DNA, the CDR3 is TGTGCCATCAGTGGAAACAGCCTCTATGGCTACACCTTC. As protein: CAISGNSLYGYTF.

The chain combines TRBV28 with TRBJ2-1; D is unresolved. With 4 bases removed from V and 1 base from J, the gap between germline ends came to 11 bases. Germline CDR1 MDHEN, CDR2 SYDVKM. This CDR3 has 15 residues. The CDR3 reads CASSYYKASYNEQFF. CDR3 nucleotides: TGTGCCAGCAGTTACTACAAAGCTTCCTACAATGAGCAGTTCTTC.

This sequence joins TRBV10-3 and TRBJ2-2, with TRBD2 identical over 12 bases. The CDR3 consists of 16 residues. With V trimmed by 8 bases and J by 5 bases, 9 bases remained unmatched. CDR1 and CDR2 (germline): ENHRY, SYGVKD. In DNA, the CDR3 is TGTGCCATCGGTCACCAAGGACTAGCGGGAACCGGGGAGCTGTTTTTT. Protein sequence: CAIGHQGLAGTGELFF.

CDR3: CASRFEGARNSPLHF. Written as DNA, the CDR3 is TGTGCCAGCCGATTCGAGGGGGCGCGGAATTCACCCCTCCACTTT. The chain uses TRBV5-8 and TRBJ1-6; 7 nucleotides match TRBD1. The germline gives CDR1 SGHTS, CDR2 YDEGEE. With V trimmed by 7 bases and J by 7 bases, 11 bases remained unmatched. The CDR3 runs to 15 residues.

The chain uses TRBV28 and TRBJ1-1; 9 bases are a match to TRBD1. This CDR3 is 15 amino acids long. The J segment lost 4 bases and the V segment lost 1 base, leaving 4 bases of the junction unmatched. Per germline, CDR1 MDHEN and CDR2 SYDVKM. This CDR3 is CASSLFRQGGTEAFF. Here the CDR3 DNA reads TGTGCCAGCAGTTTATTCCGACAGGGGGGCACTGAAGCTTTCTTT.

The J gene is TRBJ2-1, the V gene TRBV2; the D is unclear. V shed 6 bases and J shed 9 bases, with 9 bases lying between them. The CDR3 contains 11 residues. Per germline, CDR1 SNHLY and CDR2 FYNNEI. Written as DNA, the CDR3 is TGTGCCAGCAGGGCATCCATTGAGCAGTTCTTC. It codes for CASRASIEQFF.

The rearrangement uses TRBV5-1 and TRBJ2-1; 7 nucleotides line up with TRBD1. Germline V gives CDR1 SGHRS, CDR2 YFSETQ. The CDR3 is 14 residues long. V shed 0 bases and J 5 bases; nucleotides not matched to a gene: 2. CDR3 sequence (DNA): TGCGCCAGCAGCTTGGGACAGGGCCACAATGAGCAGTTCTTC. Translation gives CASSLGQGHNEQFF.

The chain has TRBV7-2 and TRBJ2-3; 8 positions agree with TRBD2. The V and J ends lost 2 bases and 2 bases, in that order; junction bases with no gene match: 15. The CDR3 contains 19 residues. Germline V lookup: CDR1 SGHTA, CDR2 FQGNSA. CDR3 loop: CASSLNFGRGHTFTDTQYF. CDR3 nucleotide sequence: TGTGCCAGCAGCTTAAATTTCGGGAGGGGCCACACCTTCACAGATACGCAGTATTTT.

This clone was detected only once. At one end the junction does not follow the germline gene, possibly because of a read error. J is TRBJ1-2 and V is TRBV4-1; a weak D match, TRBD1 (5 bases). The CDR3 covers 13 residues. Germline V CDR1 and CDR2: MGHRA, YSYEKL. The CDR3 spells CASSQPGNSGYTF. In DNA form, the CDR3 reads TGCGCCAGCAGCCAACCAGGGAACTCTGGCTACACCTTC.

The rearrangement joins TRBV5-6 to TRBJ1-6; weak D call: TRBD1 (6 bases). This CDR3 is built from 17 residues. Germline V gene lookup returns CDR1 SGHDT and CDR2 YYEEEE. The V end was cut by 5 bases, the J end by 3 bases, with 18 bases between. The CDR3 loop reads CASSSVRTEGYNSPLHF. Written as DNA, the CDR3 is TGTGCCAGCAGTAGTGTCAGGACAGAAGGCTATAATTCACCCCTCCACTTT.

Here the CDR3 reads CASSPAFGTTADTQYF. Written as DNA, the CDR3 is TGTGCCAGCAGCCCAGCGTTTGGGACTACCGCAGATACGCAGTATTTT. This chain joins TRBV7-2 and TRBJ2-3; 7 positions agree with TRBD2. The J segment lost 4 bases and the V segment lost 5 bases, leaving 12 bases of the junction unmatched. The CDR3 is 16 amino acids. Germline loops: CDR1 SGHTA, CDR2 FQGNSA.

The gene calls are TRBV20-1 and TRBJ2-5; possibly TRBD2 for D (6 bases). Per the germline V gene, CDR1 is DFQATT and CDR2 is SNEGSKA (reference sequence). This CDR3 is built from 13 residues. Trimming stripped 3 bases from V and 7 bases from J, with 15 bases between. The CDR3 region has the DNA TGCAGTGCTAGTATCACCAGCGGGTGGACCCAGTACTTC. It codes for CSASITSGWTQYF.

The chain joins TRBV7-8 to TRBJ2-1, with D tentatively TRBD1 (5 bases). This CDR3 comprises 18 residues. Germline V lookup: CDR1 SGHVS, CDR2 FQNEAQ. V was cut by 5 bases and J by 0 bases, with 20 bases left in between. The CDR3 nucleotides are TGTGCCAGCAGCCTGGGGCCGCAACGACCTACCTCCTACAATGAGCAGTTCTTC. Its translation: CASSLGPQRPTSYNEQFF. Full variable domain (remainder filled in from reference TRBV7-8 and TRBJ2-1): GAGVSQSPRYKVAKRGQDVALRCDPISGHVSLFWYQQALGQGPEFLTYFQNEAQLDKSGLPSDRFFAERPEGSVSTLKIQRTQQEDSAVYLCASSLGPQRPTSYNEQFFGPGTRLTVL.

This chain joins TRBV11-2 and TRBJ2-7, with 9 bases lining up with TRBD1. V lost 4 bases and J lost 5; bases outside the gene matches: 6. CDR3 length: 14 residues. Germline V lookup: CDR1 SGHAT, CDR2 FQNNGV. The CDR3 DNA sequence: TGTGCCAGCAGCTCCACAGGGGGCAATCACGAGCAGTACTTC. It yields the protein CASSSTGGNHEQYF.

The CDR3 loop is CASSLGGLGEKLFF. Here the CDR3 DNA reads TGTGCCAGCAGCTTAGGAGGGTTAGGCGAAAAACTGTTTTTT. V and J are TRBV7-2 and TRBJ1-4; D unresolved. The V end was cut by 1 base, the J end by 8 bases, with 11 bases between. Germline CDR1 is SGHTA and CDR2 is FQGNSA. The CDR3 has 14 residues.

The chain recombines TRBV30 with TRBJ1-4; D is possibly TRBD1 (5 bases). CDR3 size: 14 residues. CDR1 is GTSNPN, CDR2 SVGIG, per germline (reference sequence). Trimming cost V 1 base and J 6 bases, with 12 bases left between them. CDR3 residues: CAWSGGLADEKLFF. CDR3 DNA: TGTGCCTGGAGTGGGGGCCTTGCGGATGAAAAACTGTTTTTT. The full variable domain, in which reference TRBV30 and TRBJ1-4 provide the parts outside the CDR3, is SQTIHQWPATLVQPVGSPLSLECTVEGTSNPNLYWYRQAAGRGLQLLFYSVGIGQISSEVPQNLSASRPQDRQFILSSKKLLLSDSGFYLCAWSGGLADEKLFFGSGTQLSVL.

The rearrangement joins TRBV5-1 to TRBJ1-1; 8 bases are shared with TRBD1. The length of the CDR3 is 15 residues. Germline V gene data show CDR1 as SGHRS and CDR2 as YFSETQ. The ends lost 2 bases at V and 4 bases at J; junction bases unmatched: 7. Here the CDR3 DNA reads TGCGCCAGCAGCTTATGGACAGGGATGGCCACTGAAGCTTTCTTT. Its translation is CASSLWTGMATEAFF.

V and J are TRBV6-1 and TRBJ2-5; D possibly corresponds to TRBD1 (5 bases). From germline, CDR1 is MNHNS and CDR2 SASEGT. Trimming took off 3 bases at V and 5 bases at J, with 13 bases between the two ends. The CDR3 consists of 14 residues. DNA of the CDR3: TGTGCCAGCAGTGAGGACAAGGTCGTGGAGACCCAGTACTTC. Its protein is CASSEDKVVETQYF.

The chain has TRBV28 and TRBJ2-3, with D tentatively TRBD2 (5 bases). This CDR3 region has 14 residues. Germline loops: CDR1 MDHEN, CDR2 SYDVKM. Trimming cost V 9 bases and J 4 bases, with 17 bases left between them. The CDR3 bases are TGTGCCAGTCATGGACTCCCTGGGGCAGATACGCAGTATTTT. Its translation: CASHGLPGADTQYF.

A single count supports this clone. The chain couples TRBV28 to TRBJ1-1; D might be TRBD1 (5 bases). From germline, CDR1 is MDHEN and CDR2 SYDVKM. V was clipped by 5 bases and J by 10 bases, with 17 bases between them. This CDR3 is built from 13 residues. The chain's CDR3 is CASSGADGLRAFF. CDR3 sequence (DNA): TGTGCCAGCAGTGGGGCCGATGGTCTCAGAGCTTTCTTT.

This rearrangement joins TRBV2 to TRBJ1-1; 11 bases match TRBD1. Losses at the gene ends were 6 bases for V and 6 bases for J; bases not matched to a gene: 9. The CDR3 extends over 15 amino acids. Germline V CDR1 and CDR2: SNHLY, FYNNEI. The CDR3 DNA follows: TGTGCCAGCAGATACGGACAGGGGGCCTCCGCTGAAGCTTTCTTT. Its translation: CASRYGQGASAEAFF.

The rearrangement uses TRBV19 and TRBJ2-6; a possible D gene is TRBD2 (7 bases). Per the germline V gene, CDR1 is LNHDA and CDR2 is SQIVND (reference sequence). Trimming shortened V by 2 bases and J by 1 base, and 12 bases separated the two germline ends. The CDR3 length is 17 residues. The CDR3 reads CASSIWGGRSGANVLTF. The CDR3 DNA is TGTGCCAGTAGTATATGGGGGGGCCGTTCTGGGGCCAACGTCCTGACTTTC. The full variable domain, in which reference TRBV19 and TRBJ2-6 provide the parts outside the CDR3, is DGGITQSPKYLFRKEGQNVTLSCEQNLNHDAMYWYRQDPGQGLRLIYYSQIVNDFQKGDIAEGYSVSREKKESFPLTVTSAQKNPTAFYLCASSIWGGRSGANVLTFGAGSRLTVL.